This T cell receptor beta chain emerged from a study of blood T cells in healthy people across ages. General study findings and limits: Investigators treated diversity estimates from one million T cells as underestimates.

CDR1 and CDR2 (germline): WSHSY, SAAADI. The CDR3 runs 15 residues. The V gene lost 6 bases and the J gene lost 0 bases, with 9 bases spanning the gap. About this clonotype: The antigen remains undetermined.

A second PCR of roughly 7 to 11 cycles used a sample-barcoded 5' primer and a J-beta primer mix. TCRdb used MiXCR to reprocess the 5' RACE reads, holding one entry per CDR3 protein. The table has some 1.4 million distinct CDR3 sequences, 35% to 45% seen once; the top ten hold approximately 7.9%. This TCR was recovered from a woman aged 18-35 years in good health. Specimen: blood. V is TRBV10-2 and J is TRBJ2-6; no reliable D call. CDR3 residues: CASRGANSGANVLTF. In DNA, the CDR3 is TGCGCCAGCAGAGGCGCGAACTCTGGGGCCAACGTCCTGACTTTC.